This T cell receptor beta chain was captured by sequencing in a study of blood T cell repertoires in COVID-19. Overall study context: Italy, Spain and the United States were the sources of the convalescent and acute COVID-19 samples. PBMCs, B-cell-depleted T cells, or T cells provided the cDNA or gDNA that made up the material.

Generated by immunoSEQ multiplex PCR, the TCRdb table keeps only in-frame clones and is missing some. The profile shows some 200,000 clones, roughly nine tenths of them singletons. This CDR3 region has 15 residues. V lost 3 bases and J lost 0, with 13 bases in between. CDR1 and CDR2 from the germline V gene are SGDLS and YYNGEE. The sequence came from a woman aged 18-29 years in a cohort exposed to, infected with or recovered from COVID-19 (not recorded which). V and J are TRBV9 and TRBJ2-7; D is perhaps TRBD1 (6 bases). The sample was PBMCs or T cells enriched from blood (not recorded which). The CDR3 DNA follows: TGTGCCAGCAGCGGGGGACATTTGAGCTCCTACGAGCAGTACTTC. As protein: CASSGGHLSSYEQYF.